A selection of T cell receptor beta chains follows, all from one sample in a study of beta chain features in type 1 diabetes. TCRdb keeps only in-frame clones here, not all; method: immunoSEQ multiplex PCR. The table records roughly 250,000 clones, around 65% of them present only once. The sample taken for sequencing was naive CD4+ T cells from blood. These receptors all come from a man aged 25 to 40 in good health. Both conserved end residues are part of each CDR3.

J gene: TRBJ2-7; V gene: TRBV29-1; CDR3 protein: CSVEKAAEQYF
J gene: TRBJ1-2; V gene: TRBV19; CDR3 protein: CASSIGTGVYGYTF
J gene: TRBJ2-3; V gene: TRBV29-1; CDR3 protein: CSVKGILTDTQYF
J gene: TRBJ1-2; V gene: TRBV29-1; CDR3 protein: CSCWDGASGYTF
J gene: TRBJ1-2; V gene: TRBV29-1; CDR3 protein: CSVERGIDYGYTF
J gene: TRBJ2-3; V gene: TRBV30; CDR3 protein: CAWRLAGAPDTQYF
J gene: TRBJ2-7; V gene: TRBV29-1; CDR3 protein: CSVVSGGAYEQYF
J gene: TRBJ2-3; V gene: TRBV6-1; CDR3 protein: CASSEESGLAEYF
J gene: TRBJ1-2; V gene: TRBV4-3; CDR3 protein: CASSQDLQAVSYGYTF
J gene: TRBJ2-1; V gene: TRBV7-9; CDR3 protein: CASSLDGSSSYNEQFF
J gene: TRBJ2-7; V gene: TRBV29-1; CDR3 protein: CSVVGTPGYEQYF